This is a list of T cell receptor beta chains from one sample in a study of blood T cells in healthy people across ages. MiXCR, applied by TCRdb to the 5' RACE reads, yields one record per CDR3 protein. The sample has 380,000 or so distinct CDR3 sequences; approximately 51% are singletons. The specimen sequenced was blood. The receptors were sampled from a man in his 60s in good health. The CDR3 runs from the conserved cysteine through the conserved F or W. A D gene is named only where the DNA matches it firmly. Clone size appears in some rows only: once, few, many, or a class for an expanded clone.

TRBD1	TRBV6-1	TRBJ2-1	-	TGTGCCAGCGGGGGGACAGGGTCTTTCTACGAGCAGTTCTTC	CASGGTGSFYEQFF
TRBD1	TRBV12-3/TRBV12-4	TRBJ1-2	-	TGTGCCAGCAGTCCTCAGACAGGGGGGAACTATGGCTACACCTTC	CASSPQTGGNYGYTF
-	TRBV20-1	TRBJ2-5	-	TGCAGTGCTAGAGCCCGGACGGTCCAAGAGACCCAGTACTTC	CSARARTVQETQYF
-	TRBV2	TRBJ1-5	-	TGTGCCAGCAGTGAGGGCAGGGGAGGCAATCAGCCCCAGCATTTT	CASSEGRGGNQPQHF
-	TRBV20-1	TRBJ1-5	many	TGCAGTGCTAGAGGGGGAGGGGGGCACGGTCAGCCCCAGCATTTT	CSARGGGGHGQPQHF
TRBD2	TRBV7-3	TRBJ2-1	-	TGTGCCAGCAGCCGCGGGACTAGCGGGAGAACCTCCTACAATGAGCAGTTCTTC	CASSRGTSGRTSYNEQFF
-	TRBV7-4	TRBJ2-7	-	TGTGCCAGCGCCAGGGGGCTAGCGGGGTCCGAGCAGTACTTC	CASARGLAGSEQYF
-	TRBV28	TRBJ2-7	few	TGTGCCAGCCGGGGCCCGGACCCGTCCTACGAGCAGTACTTC	CASRGPDPSYEQYF
TRBD2	TRBV6-5	TRBJ2-5	-	TGTGCCAGCAGTTACTCGATCCTAGCGGGAGGTTCGCAAGAGACCCAGTACTTC	CASSYSILAGGSQETQYF
TRBD1	TRBV29-1	TRBJ1-5	-	TGCAGCGTTGGTGACAGGGCTACTCAGCCCCAGCATTTT	CSVGDRATQPQHF
-	TRBV20-1	TRBJ2-5	-	TGCAGTGCTCCCGCCAGACCCCAAGAGACCCAGTACTTC	CSAPARPQETQYF
-	TRBV20-1	TRBJ1-2	few	TGCAGTGCTAGGACTGCTAACTATGGCTACACCTTC	CSARTANYGYTF
TRBD1	TRBV20-1	TRBJ2-1	-	TGCAGTGCTCCCTCGGGGGACAGGGGCTACAATGAGCAGTTCTTC	CSAPSGDRGYNEQFF
-	TRBV27	TRBJ1-5	-	TGTGCCAGCAGGCCTAGAGGGGGCAATCAGCCCCAGCATTTT	CASRPRGGNQPQHF
-	TRBV12-3/TRBV12-4	TRBJ2-4	many	TGTGCCAGCAGTGTGAGGGGGGGGAACATTCAGTACTTC	CASSVRGGNIQYF
TRBD2	TRBV28	TRBJ2-7	-	TGTGCCAGCAGTTTTTTAGCGGGACGCTACGAGCAGTACTTC	CASSFLAGRYEQYF
-	TRBV4-1	TRBJ1-1	once	TGCGCCAGCAGCCAAGTCGCGACAGCGAACACTGAAGCTTTCTTT	CASSQVATANTEAFF
TRBD1	TRBV6-5	TRBJ1-1	-	TGTGCCAGCAGCCCTGGGACAGGAAAACAGGGCACTGAAGCTTTCTTT	CASSPGTGKQGTEAFF
TRBD2	TRBV7-2	TRBJ2-1	once	TGTGCCAGCAGCTTAGCCGGGGGGGACCATGAGCAGTTCTTC	CASSLAGGDHEQFF
TRBD1	TRBV7-2	TRBJ2-5	-	TGTGCCAGCAGCCCGGGGACAGGGGCCCTTCAAGAGACCCAGTACTTC	CASSPGTGALQETQYF
-	TRBV4-3	TRBJ2-3	-	TGCGCCAGCAGCCACACCATCATCCGGGACACGACGGCGGATACGCAGTATTTT	CASSHTIIRDTTADTQYF
TRBD2	TRBV7-2	TRBJ2-5	few	TGTGCCAGCAGACCTAGCCTAGCGGGAGGGCCAAGTGAGCAGTACTTC	CASRPSLAGGPSEQYF
TRBD1	TRBV5-1	TRBJ2-2	-	TGCGCCAGCAGCGAGGGACAGCTAAACACCGGGGAGCTGTTTTTT	CASSEGQLNTGELFF
TRBD2	TRBV7-2	TRBJ2-3	-	TGTGCCAGCAGCCGGACTAGATCAGATACGCAGTATTTT	CASSRTRSDTQYF
-	TRBV3-1	TRBJ1-2	few	TGTGCCAGCAGCCAAGACCGACAGTATAGAGGCTACACCTTC	CASSQDRQYRGYTF
-	TRBV4-2	TRBJ2-7	few	TGTGCCAGCAGCCAAGATAGTGGTGGTTACGAGCAGTACTTC	CASSQDSGGYEQYF
TRBD2	TRBV5-6	TRBJ2-5	-	TGTGCCAGCAGCACCGACCTAACTAGCGGCCAAGAGACCCAGTACTTC	CASSTDLTSGQETQYF
TRBD1	TRBV4-1	TRBJ2-7	few	TGCGCCAGCAGCCAAGCCCCGGGGACAGGGGGTTTCAATGAGCAGTACTTC	CASSQAPGTGGFNEQYF
TRBD1	TRBV20-1	TRBJ1-1	-	TGCAGTGCTAACAGGGGTAGGGGCACTGAAGCTTTCTTT	CSANRGRGTEAFF
TRBD2	TRBV14	TRBJ2-7	-	TGTGCCAGCAGCCTCAGAGCGGGGGGGTTCTACGAGCAGTACTTC	CASSLRAGGFYEQYF
TRBD1	TRBV25-1	TRBJ2-6	few	TGTGCCAGCAGGGAGGGACAGGAAATTGGGGCCAACGTCCTGACTTTC	CASREGQEIGANVLTF
TRBD2	TRBV20-1	TRBJ2-1	-	TGCAGTGCTAGTGGATTTGTTGGACTAGCGGTTGAGCAGTTCTTC	CSASGFVGLAVEQFF
TRBD1	TRBV5-1	TRBJ2-5	many	TGCGCCAGCAGCAGGAGGGGACAGGGATTCGGCGAGACCCAGTACTTC	CASSRRGQGFGETQYF
-	TRBV18	TRBJ2-7	-	TGTGCCAGCTCGAGGGGTGCCCCTGACTACGAGCAGTACTTC	CASSRGAPDYEQYF
-	TRBV13	TRBJ2-4	-	TGTGCCAGCAGCTCGGGGGCGCCCAAAAACATTCAGTACTTC	CASSSGAPKNIQYF
TRBD1	TRBV30	TRBJ1-6	-	TGTGCCTGCTTTCCCGGGACAGGGGTATCACCCCTCCACTTT	CACFPGTGVSPLHF
TRBD2	TRBV20-1	TRBJ2-1	few	TGCAGTGCTAGTAAAGCGGGAGCGTACAATGAGCAGTTCTTC	CSASKAGAYNEQFF
TRBD1	TRBV27	TRBJ2-7	few	TGTGCCAGCAGTTTCTGGTGGACAGGGTACTACGAGCAGTACTTC	CASSFWWTGYYEQYF
-	TRBV7-2	TRBJ2-1	once	TGTGCCAGCAGCATAGTAGCGGTTAGCGCCAATGAGCAGTTCTTC	CASSIVAVSANEQFF
-	TRBV19	TRBJ1-2	-	TGTGCCAGTAGTGAGACTCCCGTCCCTAACTATGGCTACACCTTC	CASSETPVPNYGYTF
-	TRBV7-2	TRBJ2-1	-	TGTGCCAGCACGGGACGGGGGGCTTACAATGAGCAGTTCTTC	CASTGRGAYNEQFF
-	TRBV20-1	TRBJ2-7	-	TGCAGTGCTAGGGGGAAGGGGGGGAACCGCGAGCAGTACTTC	CSARGKGGNREQYF
-	TRBV21-1	TRBJ2-3	-	TGTGCCAACAGCCCACAGGGCGGCACAGATACGCAGTATTTT	CANSPQGGTDTQYF